These 11 T cell receptor beta chains were all obtained from the same sample, sequenced in a study of neurological immune-mediated disorders. Via MiXCR, TCRdb re-called the 5' RACE reads, giving one row per CDR3 protein. The repertoire holds over 65,000 distinct CDR3 sequences, with just over 2.5% as singletons. The source material was PBMCs. All receptors derive from a woman aged 30 to 39 with multiple sclerosis.

Ten or more counts support this clonotype. The chain carries TRBV7-2 and TRBJ2-7; 7 bases are shared with TRBD1. The ends lost 6 bases at V and 0 bases at J; junction bases unmatched: 8. Germline lookup yields CDR1 SGHTA and CDR2 FQGNSA. The CDR3 spans 15 residues. The CDR3 region is CASSRSTGYSYEQYF. The CDR3 coding sequence is TGTGCCAGCAGTCGTTCGACAGGGTACTCCTACGAGCAGTACTTC.

This clonotype has at least ten counts. The chain combines TRBV10-3 with TRBJ1-6; perhaps TRBD1 as D (6 bases). V lost 2 bases, J lost 6 bases, and 14 bases lay in between. This CDR3 is built from 16 residues. Germline V gene sequence: CDR1 ENHRY, CDR2 SYGVKD. In DNA form, the CDR3 reads TGTGCCATCAGTGAGCAGGGGTCAATGTCTAATTCACCCCTCCACTTT. Its translation is CAISEQGSMSNSPLHF.

This clonotype was seen at least ten times. The rearrangement uses TRBV5-6 and TRBJ2-2, with 11 bases lining up with TRBD2. The trim removed 1 base at V and 1 base at J, leaving 12 bases unmatched. CDR1 is SGHDT and CDR2 is YYEEEE in the germline V gene. The CDR3 sequence is 20 residues long. This CDR3 is CASSLRSSGRWRLNTGELFF. CDR3 nucleotide sequence: TGTGCCAGCAGCTTGAGGTCTAGCGGGAGGTGGCGGCTGAACACCGGGGAGCTGTTTTTT.

This clonotype was found once. This chain connects TRBV4-2 to TRBJ2-1; either TRBD1 or TRBD2 may supply D (5 bases each). CDR1 and CDR2 (germline): LGHNA, YNFKEQ. Trimming cost V 0 bases and J 5 bases, with 14 bases left between them. The CDR3 is 16 amino acids. The CDR3 loop reads CASSQDIGAGHNEQFF. CDR3 in DNA: TGTGCCAGCAGCCAAGATATTGGGGCGGGTCACAATGAGCAGTTCTTC.

This clonotype has a count of ten or more. This sequence joins TRBV7-2 and TRBJ1-3; no clear D gene. Germline lookup yields CDR1 SGHTA and CDR2 FQGNSA. V lost 1 base and J lost 0, with 7 bases in between. This CDR3 has 15 residues. The CDR3: CASSLGLNSGNTIYF. The CDR3 DNA reads as TGTGCCAGCAGCTTAGGGCTAAACTCTGGAAACACCATATATTTT.

This clonotype was observed at least ten times. V gene TRBV7-9 combines with J gene TRBJ2-7, with 7 bases aligning to TRBD1. CDR3 length: 16 residues. Looked up from germline, CDR1 is SEHNR and CDR2 is FQNEAQ (reference sequence). With 0 bases clipped from V and 4 bases from J, the junction kept 9 bases outside the gene matches. For the CDR3, the DNA is TGTGCCAGCAGCTTAGCGCTAGGGGGACAGTTTTACGAGCAGTACTTC. Protein: CASSLALGGQFYEQYF. Filled out from reference TRBV7-9 and TRBJ2-7, the complete variable domain reads DTGVSQNPRHKITKRGQNVTFRCDPISEHNRLYWYRQTLGQGPEFLTYFQNEAQLEKSRLLSDRFSAERPKGSFSTLEIQRTEQGDSAMYLCASSLALGGQFYEQYFGPGTRLTVT.

This clonotype was detected ten times or more. The V gene is TRBV29-1, the J gene TRBJ2-1; 10 bases are a match to TRBD2. V dropped 1 base and J dropped 4; count of bases not matched to a gene: 10. The CDR3 covers 17 residues. The germline gives CDR1 SQVTM, CDR2 ANQGSEA. In DNA, the CDR3 is TGCAGCGTTGAAGGGCTTAAGCGGGAGGGCTTATACAATGAGCAGTTCTTC. It translates to CSVEGLKREGLYNEQFF.

This chain connects TRBV12-2 to TRBJ1-2; the table calls TRBD1, which could not be checked here. TRBV12-2 is noted as a pseudogene. This CDR3 spans 16 amino acids. CDR3 amino acids: CASRLGYRQPNYGYTF. Written as DNA, the CDR3 is TGTGCAAGTCGCTTAGGGTACCGACAGCCTAACTATGGCTACACCTTC.

This clonotype occurred many times. The CDR3 spells CASSLGQGRYNEQFF. CDR3 nucleotides: TGTGCCAGCAGCTTGGGACAGGGACGCTACAATGAGCAGTTCTTC. This sequence joins TRBV7-3 and TRBJ2-1, with TRBD1 matching 9 bases. After removal of 3 bases from V and 3 bases from J, the junction contained 3 bases not matched to a gene. The CDR3 is made up of 15 amino acids. Germline assignment: CDR1 SGHTA and CDR2 FQGTGA.

This clonotype was found many times. This chain joins TRBV29-1 and TRBJ2-1, with TRBD2 as a possible D gene (5 bases). CDR1 is SQVTM and CDR2 is ANQGSEA in the germline V gene. This CDR3 has 14 amino acids. V was clipped by 6 bases and J by 6 bases, with 18 bases between them. CDR3 region: CSVALLERPNEQFF. The DNA for the CDR3 is TGCAGCGTCGCCCTCCTAGAGCGGCCCAATGAGCAGTTCTTC.

Of note for this clonotype: This may arise from a read error, as a much more abundant clone is one base away. The chain recombines TRBV20-1 with TRBJ1-6; D remains unclear. The germline CDR1 and CDR2 sequences are DFQATT and SNEGSKA (reference sequence). The CDR3 covers 14 residues. The CDR3 sequence is CSAVDGGLPSHLHF. Written as DNA, the CDR3 is TGCAGTGCCGTGGACGGAGGCCTCCCCTCACACCTCCACTTT.